This passage covers 19 T cell receptor beta chains from one sample sequenced in a study of early T cells in non-severe SARS-CoV-2 infection. MiXCR, run by TCRdb on the 5' RACE reads, gives a single entry per CDR3 protein. The sample yields tens of thousands of distinct CDR3 sequences, about 7% seen once. Sequenced material: whole blood. These receptors originate from an adult who was a healthcare worker with PCR-confirmed SARS-CoV-2 infection or an uninfected control (not recorded which).

This clonotype occurred many times. The rearrangement links TRBV14 to TRBJ2-7, with D uncertain. Trimming took off 4 bases at V and 3 bases at J, with 10 bases between the two ends. The CDR3 length is 13 residues. Per the germline V gene, CDR1 is SGHDN and CDR2 is FVKESK. The CDR3 here is CASSRYGNYEQYF. CDR3 nucleotides: TGTGCCAGCAGCCGGTACGGAAACTACGAGCAGTACTTC.

This clonotype showed up just a few times. The chain has TRBV3-1 and TRBJ2-3, with TRBD2 matching over 8 bases. Germline assignment: CDR1 LGHDT and CDR2 YNNKEL (reference sequence). The length of the CDR3 is 17 residues. Losses at the gene ends were 0 bases for V and 6 bases for J; bases not matched to a gene: 11. The CDR3 bases are TGTGCCAGCAGCCAAGATCGGAGCGGGGGCCAATTTGATACGCAGTATTTT. Translating it yields CASSQDRSGGQFDTQYF.

This clonotype was picked up many times. The rearrangement links TRBV3-1 to TRBJ2-2; D perhaps matches TRBD1 (6 bases). CDR3 size: 16 residues. The ends were cut back, 1 base at V and 3 bases at J, with 12 bases in the middle. CDR1 and CDR2 from the germline V gene are LGHDT and YNNKEL (reference sequence). The CDR3 nucleotides read TGTGCCAGCAGCCAAGGTTGGGGGCTAGACACCGGGGAGCTGTTTTTT. Translation: CASSQGWGLDTGELFF.

This clonotype was detected a few times. The chain has TRBV7-3 and TRBJ2-1; D not certain. Trimming left V 0 bases short and J 7 bases short, with 7 bases between. The germline V gene has CDR1 SGHTA and CDR2 FQGTGA. The length of the CDR3 is 13 residues. The CDR3 protein is CASSLTVGNEQFF. Here the CDR3 DNA reads TGTGCCAGCAGCTTAACAGTGGGAAATGAGCAGTTCTTC. Together with reference TRBV7-3 and TRBJ2-1, the CDR3 gives the full variable domain: GAGVSQTPSNKVTEKGKYVELRCDPISGHTALYWYRQSLGQGPEFLIYFQGTGAADDSGLPNDRFFAVRPEGSVSTLKIQRTERGDSAVYLCASSLTVGNEQFFGPGTRLTVL.

In its sample, this clonotype is medium-sized. The rearrangement links TRBV28 to TRBJ2-5; 15 nucleotides agree with TRBD2. This CDR3 is 18 amino acids long. In germline, CDR1 is MDHEN, CDR2 SYDVKM. Germline trimming cut 2 bases from V and 6 bases from J; bases unmatched to any gene: 10. The CDR3 sequence: CASSLEFGLAGGRKTQYF. Here the CDR3 DNA reads TGTGCCAGCAGTTTAGAATTCGGACTAGCGGGAGGGCGGAAGACCCAGTACTTC.

This clonotype was seen at least ten times. This chain uses TRBV28 with TRBJ2-7; 10 bases fit TRBD2. The CDR3 totals 14 residues. V lost 5 bases and J lost 7; bases outside the gene matches: 8. Germline-derived CDR1 and CDR2 are MDHEN and SYDVKM. The CDR3 loop is CASSKLAGSSEQYF. The DNA for the CDR3 is TGTGCCAGCAGTAAACTAGCGGGGTCCTCGGAGCAGTACTTC. Supplemented by reference TRBV28 and TRBJ2-7, the full variable domain reads DVKVTQSSRYLVKRTGEKVFLECVQDMDHENMFWYRQDPGLGLRLIYFSYDVKMKEKGDIPEGYSVSREKKERFSLILESASTNQTSMYLCASSKLAGSSEQYFGPGTRLTVT.

A note on this clonotype: Relative to the germline gene, one junction end is altered; a read error may explain this. The genes are TRBV28 and TRBJ2-2; D unresolved. Germline CDR1 reads MDHEN; CDR2 reads SYDVKM. The CDR3 totals 10 residues. CDR3 coding DNA: TGTGCCACCAGTACCGGGGAGCTGTTTTTT. Translated, it gives CATSTGELFF.

This clonotype is medium-sized (0.01 to 0.1%) by share. The chain recombines TRBV20-1 with TRBJ1-3; a possible D gene is TRBD1 (5 bases). The CDR3 length is 13 residues. Trimming pared 2 bases from V and 1 base from J, leaving 6 bases between. Germline V gives CDR1 DFQATT, CDR2 SNEGSKA (reference sequence). The CDR3 sequence is CSARRGSGNTIYF. The CDR3 DNA follows: TGCAGTGCTAGAAGGGGATCTGGAAACACCATATATTTT.

This clonotype came up a few times. CDR3 amino acids: CATRGSGNHEQFF. The DNA of the CDR3 is TGTGCCACCAGAGGTAGCGGGAATCATGAGCAGTTCTTC. This sequence joins TRBV24-1 and TRBJ2-1, with 8 bases aligning to TRBD2. In germline, CDR1 is KGHDR, CDR2 SFDVKD. The CDR3 loop spans 13 amino acids. The junction had 6 bases not matched to a gene; V was cut back by 7 bases and J by 8 bases.

This clonotype has a count of ten or more. The chain has TRBV6-4 and TRBJ2-3; 10 bases are shared with TRBD2. The CDR3 spans 15 residues. The V segment lost 5 bases and the J segment 2 bases; nucleotides outside the gene matches: 4. CDR1 and CDR2 (germline): MRHNA, SNTAGT. The CDR3 nucleotides read TGTGCCAGCAGTCCCGGGACTAGCGACACAGATACGCAGTATTTT. It translates to CASSPGTSDTDTQYF.

V is TRBV20-1 and J is TRBJ2-1; 7 nucleotides match TRBD2. CDR3 length: 14 amino acids. Trimming at V came to 0 bases and at J to 10 bases, leaving 9 bases not matched to a gene. The germline V gene has CDR1 DFQATT and CDR2 SNEGSKA (reference sequence). The CDR3 nucleotides read TGCAGTGCTAGAGAATGGCGGGACTACAGGGAGCAGTTCTTC. Translated: CSAREWRDYREQFF.

This clonotype was found many times. This chain links TRBV15 with TRBJ1-5; D is uncertain. Germline V gene lookup returns CDR1 LNHNV and CDR2 YYDKDF (reference sequence). The V end lost 0 bases, the J end lost 4 bases, and 7 bases lay between the germline ends. The CDR3 loop spans 14 amino acids. Written as DNA, the CDR3 is TGTGCCACCAGCAGAGACCTGGGGAATCAGCCCCAGCATTTT. This translates into CATSRDLGNQPQHF.

This clonotype was observed a few times. V is TRBV29-1 and J is TRBJ2-1; D unclear. Germline CDR1 is SQVTM and CDR2 is ANQGSEA. The CDR3 is 13 amino acids. V shed 6 bases and J shed 0 bases, with 9 bases lying between them. The CDR3 DNA is TGCAGCGTCCCCGTCCTCTCCTACAATGAGCAGTTCTTC. It encodes CSVPVLSYNEQFF.

This clonotype was found a few times. This chain links TRBV6-2 or TRBV6-3 with TRBJ2-6; a possible D gene is TRBD2 (6 bases). CDR1 is MNHEY and CDR2 is SVGEGT in the germline V gene. The CDR3 is 15 residues long. The V and J ends lost 4 bases and 2 bases respectively, with 9 bases between them. In DNA, the CDR3 is TGTGCCAGCAGTTTTGAGCGGGCTGGGGCCAACGTCCTGACTTTC. Protein product: CASSFERAGANVLTF.

This clonotype was picked up many times. The chain carries TRBV20-1 and TRBJ2-1; 8 bases match TRBD2. This CDR3 has 13 residues. J lost 4 bases, V lost 6 bases, and 5 bases had no gene match. Germline lookup yields CDR1 DFQATT and CDR2 SNEGSKA (reference sequence). CDR3: CSAELAGYNEQFF. The CDR3 region has the DNA TGCAGTGCGGAATTAGCGGGGTACAATGAGCAGTTCTTC.

The sample holds many counts of this clonotype. V and J are TRBV7-3 and TRBJ1-3; the D is unclear. This CDR3 has 15 residues. V was trimmed by 4 bases and J by 0 bases, leaving 10 bases between them. Germline CDR1 SGHTA, CDR2 FQGTGA. The CDR3 region has the DNA TGTGCCAGCAGCTCCTCAGGCGGCTCTGGAAACACCATATATTTT. Translated, it gives CASSSSGGSGNTIYF. The entire variable domain, with the rest obtained from reference TRBV7-3 and TRBJ1-3, is as follows: GAGVSQTPSNKVTEKGKYVELRCDPISGHTALYWYRQSLGQGPEFLIYFQGTGAADDSGLPNDRFFAVRPEGSVSTLKIQRTERGDSAVYLCASSSSGGSGNTIYFGEGSWLTVV.

This clonotype was counted a few times. This chain connects TRBV7-8 to TRBJ2-7; 8 bases line up with TRBD2. The CDR3 totals 17 residues. The J segment lost 1 base and the V segment lost 5 bases, leaving 13 bases of the junction unmatched. Germline lookup yields CDR1 SGHVS and CDR2 FQNEAQ. The CDR3 nucleotides read TGTGCCAGCAGCCCGTTTTTACCGGGACTAGTGTCCTACGAGCAGTACTTC. Its protein product is CASSPFLPGLVSYEQYF.

V usage is TRBV20-1 and J usage is TRBJ1-5; D is ambiguous. The CDR3 loop spans 14 amino acids. Trimming took 1 base from V and 4 from J, leaving 11 bases between them. Germline CDR1 DFQATT, CDR2 SNEGSKA (reference sequence). CDR3 nucleotide sequence: TGCAGTGCTAGAGCTCTTGGGCCTAATCAGCCCCAGCATTTT. This encodes CSARALGPNQPQHF.

At least ten counts were recorded for this clonotype. The chain couples TRBV6-5 to TRBJ1-6; 7 nucleotides align to TRBD1. Germline V gene sequence: CDR1 MNHEY, CDR2 SVGAGI. The CDR3 length is 15 residues. Germline trimming cut 0 bases from V and 9 bases from J; bases unmatched to any gene: 5. The CDR3 bases are TGTGCCAGCAGTTACTCGGACAGGCGTACTTCACCCCTCCACTTT. Its translation is CASSYSDRRTSPLHF.